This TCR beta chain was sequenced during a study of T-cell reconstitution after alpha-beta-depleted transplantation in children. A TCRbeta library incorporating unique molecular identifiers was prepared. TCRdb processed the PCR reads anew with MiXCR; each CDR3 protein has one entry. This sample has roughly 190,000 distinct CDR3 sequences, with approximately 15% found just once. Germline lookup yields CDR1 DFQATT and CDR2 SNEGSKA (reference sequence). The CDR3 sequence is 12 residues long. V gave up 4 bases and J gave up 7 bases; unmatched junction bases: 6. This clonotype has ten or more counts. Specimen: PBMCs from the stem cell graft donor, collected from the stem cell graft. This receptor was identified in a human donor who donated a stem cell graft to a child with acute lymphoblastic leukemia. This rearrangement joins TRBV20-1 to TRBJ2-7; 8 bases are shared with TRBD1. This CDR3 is CSAIQGGREQYF. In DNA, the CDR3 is TGCAGTGCTATACAGGGGGGCCGGGAGCAGTACTTC.